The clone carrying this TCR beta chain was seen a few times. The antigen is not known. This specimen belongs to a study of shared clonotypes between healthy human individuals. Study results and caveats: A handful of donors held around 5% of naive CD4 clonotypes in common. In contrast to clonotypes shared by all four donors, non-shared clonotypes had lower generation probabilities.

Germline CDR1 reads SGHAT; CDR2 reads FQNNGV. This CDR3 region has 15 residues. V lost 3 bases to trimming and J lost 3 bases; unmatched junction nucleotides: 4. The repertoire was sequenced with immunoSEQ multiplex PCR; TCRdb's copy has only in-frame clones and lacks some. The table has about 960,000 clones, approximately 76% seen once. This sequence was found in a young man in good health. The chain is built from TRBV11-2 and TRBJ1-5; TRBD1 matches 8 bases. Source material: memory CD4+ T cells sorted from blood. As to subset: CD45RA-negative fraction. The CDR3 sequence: CASSFGTGPNQPQHF. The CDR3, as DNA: TGTGCCAGCAGCTTTGGGACAGGACCCAATCAGCCCCAGCATTTT.